A single sample is the source of the 10 T cell receptor beta chains below, sequenced in a study of blood T cell repertoires in COVID-19. This table comes from immunoSEQ multiplex PCR, and its TCRdb copy is limited to in-frame clones, with some not included. The top ten clones hold approximately 61% of a sample with tens of thousands of clones, roughly 70% of them seen once. What was sequenced was peripheral blood. These TCRs come from a man aged 80 or over with acute or convalescent COVID-19.

The V gene is TRBV6-5, the J gene TRBJ2-7; the match to TRBD1 covers 7 bases. V was pared by 6 bases and J by 1 base, with 6 bases of the junction left unmatched. The CDR3 spans 14 residues. Per germline, CDR1 MNHEY and CDR2 SVGAGI. The CDR3 DNA follows: TGTGCCAGCAGAAGGGGGACAGAGTCCTACGAGCAGTACTTC. Translating gives CASRRGTESYEQYF.

This chain uses TRBV2 with TRBJ1-6; TRBD1 matches 9 bases. CDR1 and CDR2 (germline): SNHLY, FYNNEI. The CDR3 contains 15 residues. J gave up 5 bases and V 6 bases, and 5 bases lay outside the gene matches. The CDR3 nucleotides read TGTGCCAGCAGGTTACAGGGGGCGGATAATTCACCCCTCCACTTT. Its protein product is CASRLQGADNSPLHF.

The V and J genes are TRBV18 and TRBJ1-3; a weak D match, TRBD1 (5 bases). The CDR3 covers 17 residues. CDR1 and CDR2 from the germline V gene are KGHSH and LQKENI. Trimming pared 3 bases from V and 4 bases from J, leaving 19 bases between. The CDR3 reads CASSPIRGGVIGNTIYF. In DNA, the CDR3 is TGTGCCAGCTCACCCATCCGCGGGGGAGTAATAGGAAACACCATATATTTT.

V is TRBV6-6 and J is TRBJ2-1, with D possibly matching TRBD2 (6 bases). CDR3 size: 15 residues. Germline CDR1 is MNHNY and CDR2 is SVGAGI (reference sequence). Deletions cut 6 bases from V and 5 bases from J, with 17 bases between. Written as DNA, the CDR3 is TGTGCCAGCAGCTCACCGGGACTGGGACACAATGAGCAGTTCTTC. It translates to CASSSPGLGHNEQFF.

The chain combines TRBV28 with TRBJ1-2; TRBD1 might be the D (6 bases). The CDR3 has 14 residues. The germline CDR1 and CDR2 sequences are MDHEN and SYDVKM. V gave up 10 bases and J gave up 7 bases, with 22 bases separating them. CDR3 in DNA: TGTGCCATAGAGAGACAGGTCCCGTTCCTTGGCTACACCTTC. Protein sequence: CAIERQVPFLGYTF.

This chain's CDR3 is CASSQAGGRATKNIQYF. The CDR3 DNA reads TGTGCCAGCAGCCAAGCGGGCGGGAGGGCCACCAAAAACATTCAGTACTTC. V and J are TRBV6-2 or TRBV6-3 and TRBJ2-4, with 9 bases that match TRBD2. Germline V gene lookup returns CDR1 MNHEY and CDR2 SVGEGT. V lost 6 bases, J lost 2 bases, and 11 bases stayed unmatched. CDR3 length: 17 amino acids.

The V and J genes are TRBV21-1 and TRBJ1-5; TRBD1 reflects the table's D call only, with no check against the DNA. TRBV21-1 is deemed a pseudogene. The CDR3 length is 17 residues. The CDR3 here is CASSKVQQPPRNQPQHF. The CDR3 DNA reads as TGTGCCAGCAGCAAAGTTCAACAGCCGCCTCGCAATCAGCCCCAGCATTTT.

This chain connects TRBV11-2 to TRBJ2-2; D might be TRBD2 (6 bases). V gave up 1 base and J gave up 3 bases, with 18 bases separating them. Germline CDR1 reads SGHAT; CDR2 reads FQNNGV. The CDR3 length is 18 residues. In DNA, the CDR3 is TGTGCCAGCAGCTTAGGGGACCGGGGGATCCGCTACACCGGGGAGCTGTTTTTT. It encodes CASSLGDRGIRYTGELFF.

This clone was detected only a few times. The CDR3 loop is CASSPILVVAGWTGELFF. The CDR3 DNA follows: TGTGCCAGCAGTCCAATTTTAGTGGTAGCGGGATGGACCGGGGAGCTGTTTTTT. This chain connects TRBV28 to TRBJ2-2, with 8 bases that match TRBD2. The CDR3 has 18 residues. V lost 5 bases to trimming and J lost 5 bases; unmatched junction nucleotides: 16. Germline values: CDR1 MDHEN, CDR2 SYDVKM.

This clone was found many times. This chain links TRBV13 with TRBJ2-2; tentative D call: TRBD2 (5 bases). CDR3 size: 14 residues. Trimming removed 3 bases at V and 3 bases at J, with 8 bases between. Germline values: CDR1 PRHDT, CDR2 FYEKMQ (reference sequence). This CDR3 reads CASSLSRDTGELFF. The CDR3 bases are TGTGCCAGCAGCTTGTCGAGGGACACCGGGGAGCTGTTTTTT. Looking up the rest from reference TRBV13 and TRBJ2-2 gives the full variable domain: AAGVIQSPRHLIKEKRETATLKCYPIPRHDTVYWYQQGPGQDPQFLISFYEKMQSDKGSIPDRFSAQQFSDYHSELNMSSLELGDSALYFCASSLSRDTGELFFGEGSRLTVL.